Below, 25 T cell receptor beta chains from the same sample are listed, as sequenced in a study of blood T cell repertoires in COVID-19. The table came from immunoSEQ multiplex PCR; TCRdb's copy has only in-frame clones and leaves some out. Among tens of thousands of clones listed, about 85% were seen once. The specimen sequenced was peripheral blood. These TCRs come from a woman between 70 and 85 years old with acute or convalescent COVID-19.

This clone was observed a single time. The V and J genes are TRBV5-1 and TRBJ1-1; D is unresolved. The CDR3 is made up of 16 amino acids. Deletions cut 4 bases from V and 0 bases from J, with 16 bases between. Germline CDR1 reads SGHRS; CDR2 reads YFSETQ. The CDR3 loop reads CASSLRVARVNTEAFF. As DNA, the CDR3 is TGCGCCAGCAGCCTACGTGTAGCGAGAGTGAACACTGAAGCTTTCTTT.

V and J are TRBV5-1 and TRBJ2-1; D is ambiguous. Germline CDR1 and CDR2: SGHRS and YFSETQ. V dropped 0 bases and J dropped 4 bases, with 8 bases sitting between them. CDR3 length equals 14 residues. The CDR3 is CASSLEPNYNEQFF. The DNA of the CDR3 is TGCGCCAGCAGCTTGGAACCTAATTACAATGAGCAGTTCTTC. The full variable domain, with the rest looked up from reference TRBV5-1 and TRBJ2-1, is KAGVTQTPRYLIKTRGQQVTLSCSPISGHRSVSWYQQTPGQGLQFLFEYFSETQRNKGNFPGRFSGRQFSNSRSEMNVSTLELGDSALYLCASSLEPNYNEQFFGPGTRLTVL.

The rearrangement uses TRBV18 and TRBJ1-1; TRBD1 is a possible D gene (6 bases). The CDR3 consists of 14 residues. V lost 4 bases and J 2 bases, leaving 11 bases between the germline ends. Germline V gene data show CDR1 as KGHSH and CDR2 as LQKENI. Here the CDR3 reads CASSHPGENTEAFF. In nucleotides, the CDR3 is TGTGCCAGCTCACACCCAGGGGAAAACACTGAAGCTTTCTTT. The full variable domain, its missing parts supplied by reference TRBV18 and TRBJ1-1, is NAGVMQNPRHLVRRRGQEARLRCSPMKGHSHVYWYRQLPEEGLKFMVYLQKENIIDESGMPKERFSAEFPKEGPSILRIQQVVRGDSAAYFCASSHPGENTEAFFGQGTRLTVV.

The genes are TRBV5-1 and TRBJ2-1; 7 bases agree with TRBD2. The length of the CDR3 is 16 residues. The J segment lost 2 bases and the V segment lost 0 bases, leaving 5 bases of the junction unmatched. Germline V gene sequence: CDR1 SGHRS, CDR2 YFSETQ. CDR3 sequence (DNA): TGCGCCAGCAGCTTGGATGGGGGGGGACCCTACAATGAGCAGTTCTTC. Its protein product is CASSLDGGGPYNEQFF.

V is TRBV5-1 and J is TRBJ2-6; tentative D call: TRBD1 (6 bases). Germline-derived CDR1 and CDR2 are SGHRS and YFSETQ. CDR3 length: 18 amino acids. Between the trimmed V and J ends, which lost 4 bases and 4 bases, there was a span of 21 bases. CDR3 nucleotides: TGCGCCAGCAGCGTGCAGACAGGATTCTCTTACGGGGCCAACGTCCTGACTTTC. This encodes CASSVQTGFSYGANVLTF.

In this sample, this clone turned up once. The CDR3, as DNA: TGTGCCAGCAGTCCTCAACAGGGGGCGGGCTACGAGCAGTACGTC. Its translation: CASSPQQGAGYEQYV. The chain is built from TRBV27 and TRBJ2-7; 9 positions agree with TRBD1. Germline assignment: CDR1 MNHEY and CDR2 SMNVEV (reference sequence). With V trimmed by 5 bases and J by 3 bases, 8 bases remained unmatched. The CDR3 loop spans 15 amino acids.

V and J are TRBV25-1 and TRBJ2-3; no definite D call. This CDR3 is 15 amino acids long. CDR1 is MGHDK and CDR2 is SYGVNS in the germline V gene. Trimming took 3 bases from V and 3 from J, leaving 13 bases between them. The CDR3 bases are TGTGCCAGCAGTGATGTCCGATCCGAGACAGATACGCAGTATTTT. Translated, it gives CASSDVRSETDTQYF. Based on the CDR3 plus reference TRBV25-1 and TRBJ2-3, the full variable domain is EADIYQTPRYLVIGTGKKITLECSQTMGHDKMYWYQQDPGMELHLIHYSYGVNSTEKGDLSSESTVSRIRTEHFPLTLESARPSHTSQYLCASSDVRSETDTQYFGPGTRLTVL.

The chain has TRBV5-4 and TRBJ2-7, with 8 bases matching TRBD1. Trimming removed 0 bases from V and 7 bases from J; junction bases left unmatched: 12. The CDR3 spans 16 residues. Germline V gene lookup returns CDR1 SGHNT and CDR2 YYREEE (reference sequence). The CDR3, as DNA: TGTGCCAGCAGCTTGGCCAAACAGGGGGGTTATGGGGAGCAGTACGTC. Translating gives CASSLAKQGGYGEQYV.

The chain joins TRBV19 to TRBJ1-1; TRBD1 aligns across 9 bases. The CDR3 totals 14 residues. The ends lost 3 bases at V and 5 bases at J; junction bases unmatched: 4. Germline V gene sequence: CDR1 LNHDA, CDR2 SQIVND (reference sequence). The DNA for the CDR3 is TGTGCCAGTAGTATCGGACAGGGGAGTACTGAAGCTTTCTTT. Translated, it gives CASSIGQGSTEAFF.

This clone was observed once. The J gene is TRBJ2-1, the V gene TRBV4-3; possibly TRBD1 for D (5 bases). This CDR3 region has 15 residues. Germline values: CDR1 LGHNA, CDR2 YSLEER. The V end was cut by 0 bases, the J end by 6 bases, with 12 bases between. In DNA, the CDR3 is TGCGCCAGCAGCCAAGATCTGCGGACAATCAATGAGCAGTTCTTC. Translated, it gives CASSQDLRTINEQFF.

A single count supports this clone. The V call is TRBV19, the J call TRBJ2-5; D perhaps matches TRBD1 (6 bases). V lost 5 bases, J lost 5 bases, and 12 bases lay in between. CDR3 length: 13 amino acids. Looked up from germline, CDR1 is LNHDA and CDR2 is SQIVND (reference sequence). The CDR3 DNA reads as TGTGCCAGTAGTCCCGGGACAAGTGAGACCCAGTACTTC. It yields the protein CASSPGTSETQYF. Variable domain in full (rest from reference TRBV19 and TRBJ2-5): DGGITQSPKYLFRKEGQNVTLSCEQNLNHDAMYWYRQDPGQGLRLIYYSQIVNDFQKGDIAEGYSVSREKKESFPLTVTSAQKNPTAFYLCASSPGTSETQYFGPGTRLLVL.

The J gene is TRBJ2-3, the V gene TRBV2; possibly TRBD2 for D (6 bases). The CDR3 sequence is 8 residues long. V was cut by 11 bases and J by 10 bases, with 7 bases left in between. The germline gives CDR1 SNHLY, CDR2 FYNNEI. CDR3 DNA sequence: TGTGCCGCGGGGTCGCAGTATTTT. Its protein product is CAAGSQYF. The whole variable domain, filled in from reference TRBV2 and TRBJ2-3, reads EPEVTQTPSHQVTQMGQEVILRCVPISNHLYFYWYRQILGQKVEFLVSFYNNEISEKSEIFDDQFSVERPDGSNFTLKIRSTKLEDSAMYFCAAGSQYFGPGTRLTVL.

This chain links TRBV4-2 with TRBJ1-6; D might be TRBD1 (6 bases). V was shortened by 3 bases and J by 7 bases, with 13 bases between the two germline ends. Looked up from germline, CDR1 is LGHNA and CDR2 is YNFKEQ. The CDR3 contains 15 residues. The CDR3 here is CASSQARQVNSPLHF. The CDR3 DNA reads TGTGCCAGCAGCCAGGCGCGACAGGTCAATTCACCCCTCCACTTT.

The chain uses TRBV14 and TRBJ2-5; tentatively, D is TRBD2 (6 bases). The germline gives CDR1 SGHDN, CDR2 FVKESK. The CDR3 length is 11 residues. V lost 1 base, J lost 9 bases, and 6 bases lay in between. CDR3 sequence reads: CASSQGGAQYF. For the CDR3, the DNA is TGTGCCAGCAGCCAAGGCGGGGCCCAGTACTTC. Drawing the rest from reference TRBV14 and TRBJ2-5, the complete variable domain is EAGVTQFPSHSVIEKGQTVTLRCDPISGHDNLYWYRRVMGKEIKFLLHFVKESKQDESGMPNNRFLAERTGGTYSTLKVQPAELEDSGVYFCASSQGGAQYFGPGTRLLVL.

The CDR3 here is CASSLLGNQPQHF. The DNA for the CDR3 is TGTGCCAGCAGTTTACTCGGCAATCAGCCCCAGCATTTT. This chain uses TRBV27 with TRBJ1-5; D gene unclear. Trimming left V 2 bases short and J 2 bases short, with 4 bases between. Germline CDR1 MNHEY, CDR2 SMNVEV (reference sequence). This CDR3 spans 13 amino acids.

Only a few counts were recorded for this clone. V and J are TRBV7-9 and TRBJ1-2; TRBD1 matches at 9 bases. There are 15 residues in the CDR3. Germline V gene sequence: CDR1 SEHNR, CDR2 FQNEAQ (reference sequence). V lost 5 bases and J lost 4; bases outside the gene matches: 8. Here the CDR3 reads CASSMGQGNSYGYTF. The CDR3 DNA reads as TGTGCCAGCAGCATGGGACAGGGAAACTCCTATGGCTACACCTTC. The variable domain in full, with the rest retrieved from reference TRBV7-9 and TRBJ1-2, is DTGVSQNPRHKITKRGQNVTFRCDPISEHNRLYWYRQTLGQGPEFLTYFQNEAQLEKSRLLSDRFSAERPKGSFSTLEIQRTEQGDSAMYLCASSMGQGNSYGYTFGSGTRLTVV.

In its sample, this clone was seen once. The chain combines TRBV11-2 with TRBJ1-4; D ambiguous. Germline V gene sequence: CDR1 SGHAT, CDR2 FQNNGV. The CDR3 is made up of 18 amino acids. V was cut by 1 base and J by 4 bases, with 19 bases left in between. For the CDR3, the DNA is TGTGCCAGCAGCTTAGCGCGTTGGCCGGGAGGATTTAATGAAAAACTGTTTTTT. Amino acid sequence: CASSLARWPGGFNEKLFF.

The chain links TRBV27 to TRBJ1-5; 8 bases agree with TRBD1. The CDR3 runs 14 residues. CDR1 is MNHEY, CDR2 SMNVEV, per germline (reference sequence). V shed 0 bases, J shed 6 bases, and the junction held 1 base outside the gene matches. CDR3 nucleotides: TGTGCCAGCAGTTTATCACAGGGGGTTCAGCCCCAGCATTTT. Protein: CASSLSQGVQPQHF.

The V call is TRBV7-2, the J call TRBJ1-1, with 8 bases identical to TRBD1. The ends lost 4 bases at V and 0 bases at J; junction bases unmatched: 7. Per the germline V gene, CDR1 is SGHTA and CDR2 is FQGNSA. The CDR3 runs 16 residues. DNA of the CDR3: TGTGCCAGCAGCTCCAGACAGGGGTCCATGAACACTGAAGCTTTCTTT. Translation: CASSSRQGSMNTEAFF. The variable domain in full, with the rest retrieved from reference TRBV7-2 and TRBJ1-1, is GAGVSQSPSNKVTEKGKDVELRCDPISGHTALYWYRQSLGQGLEFLIYFQGNSAPDKSGLPSDRFSAERTGGSVSTLTIQRTQQEDSAVYLCASSSRQGSMNTEAFFGQGTRLTVV.

The V call is TRBV3-1 (or the pseudogene TRBV3-2), the J call TRBJ1-2; 8 bases are a match to TRBD1. This CDR3 comprises 17 residues. After removal of 0 bases from V and 3 bases from J, the junction contained 9 bases not matched to a gene. The germline V gene encodes CDR1 LGHDT and CDR2 YNNKEL (reference sequence). The CDR3 DNA sequence: TGTGCCAGCAGCCAAGATTTTCGGACAGGGTCAGACTATGGCTACACCTTC. Translated: CASSQDFRTGSDYGYTF.

This clone was observed once. V is TRBV28 and J is TRBJ2-3; 8 bases fit TRBD2. Unmatched junction bases numbered 9, after V lost 2 bases and J lost 5 bases. Germline V lookup: CDR1 MDHEN, CDR2 SYDVKM. The CDR3 extends over 16 amino acids. CDR3 protein: CASSLQGSGVVDTQYF. CDR3 bases: TGTGCCAGCAGTTTACAGGGTAGCGGGGTGGTAGATACGCAGTATTTT.

This clone was detected once. The CDR3 DNA reads as TGCGCCAGCAGTGAATCGGGTCGAGATACGCAGTATTTT. Translated, it gives CASSESGRDTQYF. This chain uses TRBV10-1 with TRBJ2-3; the D is unclear. CDR1 WNHNN and CDR2 SYGVQD come from the germline V gene (reference sequence). The CDR3 totals 13 residues. V dropped 3 bases and J dropped 5 bases, with 9 bases sitting between them.

The genes are TRBV7-9 and TRBJ2-5; 14 bases fit TRBD2. The length of the CDR3 is 16 residues. V lost 7 bases, J lost 5 bases, and 9 bases stayed unmatched. CDR1 is SEHNR and CDR2 is FQNEAQ in the germline V gene (reference sequence). The CDR3 is CASNRGTSGSTETQYF. The CDR3 bases are TGTGCCAGCAACCGAGGGACTAGCGGGAGTACTGAGACCCAGTACTTC.

This rearrangement joins TRBV2 to TRBJ2-1; TRBD1 might be the D (6 bases). The V end lost 8 bases, the J end lost 8 bases, and 13 bases lay between the germline ends. Germline loops: CDR1 SNHLY, CDR2 FYNNEI. The CDR3 has 12 residues. CDR3 nucleotides: TGTGCCAGCGAACAGGGATTAGATGAGCAGTTCTTC. Its protein is CASEQGLDEQFF.

A single count supports this clone. The V and J genes are TRBV29-1 and TRBJ1-2, with 9 bases fitting TRBD1. This CDR3 is 15 amino acids long. In germline, CDR1 is SQVTM, CDR2 ANQGSEA. V lost 4 bases, J lost 4 bases, and 10 bases stayed unmatched. The CDR3 sequence is CSVADRGVASYGYTF. The DNA of the CDR3 is TGCAGCGTTGCGGACAGGGGCGTTGCAAGCTATGGCTACACCTTC.